This entry lists 28 T cell receptor beta chains sequenced from one sample in a study of OX40 agonist ivuxolimab in advanced cancers. TCRdb keeps only in-frame clones here, not all; method: immunoSEQ multiplex PCR. The sample shows roughly 40,000 clones, approximately 88% of them seen only once. Specimen: CD4+ or CD8+ T cells sorted from blood, collected in a trial of the OX40 agonist ivuxolimab. Every receptor here comes from an adult with an advanced solid tumor such as melanoma, head and neck, liver or kidney cancer.

By share of the sample, this clone is medium-sized. The CDR3 nucleotides read TGCGCCAGCAGCCCCGGAGCGGGGGGCACGAGCACAGATACGCAGTATTTT. Amino acid sequence: CASSPGAGGTSTDTQYF. The genes are TRBV4-3 and TRBJ2-3, with 9 bases lining up with TRBD2. Trimming cost V 4 bases and J 0 bases; bases outside gene matches: 8. This CDR3 is 17 amino acids long. Germline V CDR1 and CDR2: LGHNA, YSLEER.

This chain links TRBV10-1 with TRBJ2-7; the match to TRBD2 covers 8 bases. CDR1 is WNHNN, CDR2 SYGVQD, per germline (reference sequence). The CDR3 runs 17 residues. V dropped 9 bases and J dropped 0; count of bases not matched to a gene: 16. The DNA for the CDR3 is TGCGCCAGAACCACCATCCTAGCGGGCGAAAGCTCCTACGAGCAGTACGTC. Its translation is CARTTILAGESSYEQYV.

The CDR3 DNA is TGTGCCAGCAGCACTCCTGGTTGGGCCATGAACACTGAAGCTTTCTTT. This translates into CASSTPGWAMNTEAFF. The chain is built from TRBV28 and TRBJ1-1; D gene ambiguous. The germline V gene has CDR1 MDHEN and CDR2 SYDVKM. Trimming shortened V by 6 bases and J by 0 bases, and 17 bases separated the two germline ends. The CDR3 runs to 16 residues.

The rearrangement joins TRBV11-3 to TRBJ2-5; maybe TRBD1 (5 bases). The germline V gene encodes CDR1 SGHNT and CDR2 YENEEA. The CDR3 consists of 13 residues. Trimming took 5 bases from V and 1 from J, leaving 8 bases between them. DNA of the CDR3: TGTGCCAGCAGCGCCGACAGCCAAGAGACCCAGTACTTC. This encodes CASSADSQETQYF.

The rearrangement uses TRBV5-4 and TRBJ2-7; possible D gene TRBD1, 6 bases. The CDR3 has 15 amino acids. V shed 1 base and J shed 4 bases, with 15 bases lying between them. Germline V gives CDR1 SGHNT, CDR2 YYREEE (reference sequence). CDR3 DNA sequence: TGTGCCAGCAGCTTGAGTCCAGGGGAAGCATACGAGCAGTACTTC. This encodes CASSLSPGEAYEQYF.

This clone was observed once. This rearrangement joins TRBV11-2 to TRBJ2-7; D gene uncertain. Germline V gives CDR1 SGHAT, CDR2 FQNNGV. The CDR3 spans 13 residues. Trimming left V 0 bases short and J 0 bases short, with 3 bases between. The CDR3 loop reads CASSLDNSYEQYV. The CDR3 DNA reads as TGTGCCAGCAGCTTAGACAACTCCTACGAGCAGTACGTC.

The V gene is TRBV7-3, the J gene TRBJ1-1, with no clear D. The V gene's germline CDR1 is SGHTA and CDR2 FQGTGA. CDR3 length: 15 residues. V was pared by 3 bases and J by 0 bases, with 11 bases between. The CDR3 here is CASSFGPTLNTEAFF. CDR3 nucleotides: TGTGCCAGCAGCTTCGGCCCGACATTGAACACTGAAGCTTTCTTT.

V and J are TRBV28 and TRBJ2-7, with 10 positions matching TRBD1. Unmatched junction bases numbered 10, after V lost 4 bases and J lost 4 bases. CDR3 length: 16 residues. Germline CDR1 and CDR2: MDHEN and SYDVKM. The CDR3 DNA reads TGTGCCAGCAGTTGGGGGACCGGGACAGGGGTATACGAGCAGTACGTC. Translated, it gives CASSWGTGTGVYEQYV.

The chain joins TRBV6-4 to TRBJ2-7; TRBD2 might be the D (7 bases). The length of the CDR3 is 15 residues. Between the trimmed V and J ends, which lost 0 bases and 3 bases, there was a span of 12 bases. Germline V gene lookup returns CDR1 MRHNA and CDR2 SNTAGT. The CDR3 nucleotides are TGTGCCAGCAGTGACTCGGGAGGGGGAAGCTACGAGCAGTACTTC. It encodes CASSDSGGGSYEQYF.

This sequence joins TRBV30 and TRBJ2-2; unclear D gene. Germline V gene lookup returns CDR1 GTSNPN and CDR2 SVGIG (reference sequence). Trimming removed 6 bases at V and 7 bases at J, with 9 bases between. CDR3 length: 11 residues. The DNA for the CDR3 is TGTGCCTGTGGTTCCCTCGGGGAGCTGTTTTTT. This gives the protein CACGSLGELFF.

V usage is TRBV7-3 and J usage is TRBJ2-2; D is possibly TRBD2 (6 bases). The CDR3 has 14 residues. Trimming removed 5 bases at V and 6 bases at J, with 13 bases between. Germline V lookup: CDR1 SGHTA, CDR2 FQGTGA. CDR3 bases: TGTGCCAGCAGCCCAAACGGGGAGGCCGGGGAGCTGTTTTTT. It yields the protein CASSPNGEAGELFF.

This clone was observed a handful of times. The J gene is TRBJ1-1, the V gene TRBV9; D not resolved. CDR3 size: 13 residues. Germline CDR1 reads SGDLS; CDR2 reads YYNGEE. The V gene lost 4 bases and the J gene lost 5 bases, with 12 bases spanning the gap. The CDR3 reads CASSPGEYTEAFF. The CDR3, as DNA: TGTGCCAGCAGCCCCGGAGAGTATACTGAAGCTTTCTTT.

The genes are TRBV11-3 and TRBJ1-2; D perhaps matches TRBD1 (5 bases). Germline assignment: CDR1 SGHNT and CDR2 YENEEA. The CDR3 spans 13 residues. Trimming removed 4 bases at V and 8 bases at J, with 14 bases between. Here the CDR3 DNA reads TGTGCCAGCAGCTGGACAAACGGGGAAGGCTACACCTTC. This sequence encodes CASSWTNGEGYTF.

The chain couples TRBV7-2 to TRBJ1-1; possibly TRBD1 for D (5 bases). The ends were cut back, 2 bases at V and 1 base at J, with 8 bases in the middle. CDR3 length equals 14 residues. Germline loops: CDR1 SGHTA, CDR2 FQGNSA. In nucleotides, the CDR3 is TGTGCCAGCAGCTTACTACAGGCGAACACTGAAGCTTTCTTT. Translating gives CASSLLQANTEAFF.

The rearrangement links TRBV28 to TRBJ1-4; D call uncertain. CDR3 size: 16 residues. Germline V lookup: CDR1 MDHEN, CDR2 SYDVKM. Trimming removed 5 bases at V and 0 bases at J, with 13 bases between. In DNA form, the CDR3 reads TGTGCCAGCAGTGCCCCTGAAACTGCAACTAATGAAAAACTGTTTTTT. As protein: CASSAPETATNEKLFF.

V gene TRBV6-1 combines with J gene TRBJ1-1; tentative D call: TRBD1 (6 bases). Trimming removed 1 base from V and 11 bases from J, with 14 bases in between. Germline V gene data show CDR1 as MNHNS and CDR2 as SASEGT. The CDR3 has 13 residues. The chain's CDR3 is CASSEGGHIHAFF. In DNA form, the CDR3 reads TGTGCCAGCAGTGAAGGGGGACACATCCACGCTTTCTTT.

This chain uses TRBV9 with TRBJ2-2; D gene uncertain. V dropped 4 bases and J dropped 1 base, with 2 bases sitting between them. CDR1 is SGDLS, CDR2 YYNGEE, per germline. The CDR3 has 12 residues. CDR3 nucleotide sequence: TGTGCCAGCAGCAGGAACACCGGGGAGCTGTTTTTT. Protein sequence: CASSRNTGELFF.

The gene calls are TRBV7-2 and TRBJ1-2, with D tentatively TRBD1 (5 bases). Trimming cost V 5 bases and J 2 bases, with 15 bases left between them. The CDR3 runs 15 residues. Germline V lookup: CDR1 SGHTA, CDR2 FQGNSA. Here the CDR3 reads CASSPTSGGNYGYTF. CDR3 bases: TGTGCCAGCAGCCCCACCTCGGGGGGGAACTATGGCTACACCTTC.

The table lists this clone with a count of one. This sequence joins TRBV19 and TRBJ2-2; 9 nucleotides align to TRBD1. The CDR3 covers 14 residues. Trimming removed 10 bases from V and 3 bases from J; junction bases left unmatched: 6. CDR1 and CDR2 (germline): LNHDA, SQIVND (reference sequence). The CDR3 reads CATRDRVYTGELFF. DNA of the CDR3: TGTGCCACCCGGGACAGGGTTTACACCGGGGAGCTGTTTTTT.

The table lists this clone with a count of one. The chain uses TRBV11-2 and TRBJ2-2; 11 bases agree with TRBD2. The J segment lost 2 bases and the V segment lost 10 bases, leaving 9 bases of the junction unmatched. The CDR3 has 16 residues. Germline V gives CDR1 SGHAT, CDR2 FQNNGV. This chain's CDR3 is CATTGGTSGNTGELFF. The CDR3 region has the DNA TGTGCCACCACAGGGGGGACTAGCGGCAACACCGGGGAGCTGTTTTTT.

The chain recombines TRBV6-6 with TRBJ2-7, with D maybe TRBD1 (5 bases). V was trimmed by 0 bases and J by 2 bases, leaving 8 bases between them. Germline V CDR1 and CDR2: MNHNY, SVGAGI (reference sequence). CDR3 length equals 14 residues. Written as DNA, the CDR3 is TGTGCCAGCAGTTACTCGGCAGGGACCTACGAGCAGTACTTC. This translates into CASSYSAGTYEQYF.

The J gene is TRBJ1-1, the V gene TRBV6-1, with D tentatively TRBD1 (5 bases). Trimming cost V 4 bases and J 0 bases, with 15 bases left between them. Germline loops: CDR1 MNHNS, CDR2 SASEGT. The CDR3 extends over 16 amino acids. In nucleotides, the CDR3 is TGTGCCAGCAGTGGCCGGGCAGGGCTAGTGAACACTGAAGCTTTCTTT. Translation gives CASSGRAGLVNTEAFF.

V usage is TRBV28 and J usage is TRBJ1-1; 7 bases fit TRBD1. V gave up 6 bases and J gave up 4 bases; unmatched junction bases: 5. Germline V gene data show CDR1 as MDHEN and CDR2 as SYDVKM. The CDR3 length is 13 residues. In DNA, the CDR3 is TGTGCCAGCAGGAGACAGGGCTCCACTGAAGCTTTCTTT. It translates to CASRRQGSTEAFF.

The rearrangement links TRBV6-4 to TRBJ2-7, with 7 bases fitting TRBD2. This CDR3 is 13 amino acids long. Germline V gives CDR1 MRHNA, CDR2 SNTAGT. The CDR3 spells CYLGGVGGYEQYV. The CDR3 DNA reads TGTTACCTGGGAGGGGTGGGGGGCTACGAGCAGTACGTC.

The V call is TRBV5-6, the J call TRBJ2-7; D call uncertain. Germline CDR1 reads SGHDT; CDR2 reads YYEEEE. V was trimmed by 0 bases and J by 0 bases, leaving 10 bases between them. The CDR3 is made up of 15 amino acids. The CDR3 here is CASSLVQRSSYEQYF. The CDR3 nucleotides are TGTGCCAGCAGCTTGGTTCAGAGAAGCTCCTACGAGCAGTACTTC.

The chain carries TRBV14 and TRBJ1-2; 7 bases fit TRBD1. With V trimmed by 2 bases and J by 5 bases, 2 bases remained unmatched. Germline lookup yields CDR1 SGHDN and CDR2 FVKESK. The CDR3 totals 13 residues. CDR3 coding DNA: TGTGCCAGCAGCCAAACAGGGGAGTATGGCTACACCTTC. Translated, it gives CASSQTGEYGYTF.

This clone appeared a single time. The chain recombines TRBV12-5 with TRBJ1-1; possible D gene TRBD1, 6 bases. Deletions cut 5 bases from V and 5 bases from J, with 12 bases between. Germline CDR1 LGHNT, CDR2 FRNRAP. CDR3 size: 13 residues. CDR3 region: CASGPQGITEAFF. The CDR3 coding sequence is TGTGCTAGTGGTCCCCAGGGGATTACTGAAGCTTTCTTT.

V usage is TRBV19 and J usage is TRBJ2-7; D gene uncertain. The germline gives CDR1 LNHDA, CDR2 SQIVND (reference sequence). The CDR3 sequence is 13 residues long. Trimming shortened V by 5 bases and J by 3 bases, and 11 bases separated the two germline ends. CDR3 DNA: TGTGCCAGTAGTCCTGGGCCATACTACGAGCAGTACGTC. This sequence encodes CASSPGPYYEQYV.